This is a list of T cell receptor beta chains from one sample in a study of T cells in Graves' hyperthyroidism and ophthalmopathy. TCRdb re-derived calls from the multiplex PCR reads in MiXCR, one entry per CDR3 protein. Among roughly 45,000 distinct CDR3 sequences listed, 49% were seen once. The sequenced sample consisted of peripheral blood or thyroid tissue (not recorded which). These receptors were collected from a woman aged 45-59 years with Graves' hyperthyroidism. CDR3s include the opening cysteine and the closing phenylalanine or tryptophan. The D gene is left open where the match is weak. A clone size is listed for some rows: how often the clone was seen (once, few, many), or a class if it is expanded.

TGTGCCAGCAGCCCCCAGGGACAGGGCTCTGGGGCCAACGTCCTGACTTTC,CASSPQGQGSGANVLTF,TRBV7-3,TRBD1,few,TRBJ2-6
TGTGCCTTCAGGGCCGCAGGGGGCGATCAGCCCCAGCATTTT,CAFRAAGGDQPQHF,TRBV6-4,TRBD1,NA,TRBJ1-5
TGTGCCAGCAGCGTAGCTCCGACGGGACGATCAGATACGCAGTATTTT,CASSVAPTGRSDTQYF,TRBV9,NA,many,TRBJ2-3
TGCAGTGCTAGAGATCCCACAGGGGGAACCGGGGAGCTGTACTTC,CSARDPTGGTGELYF,TRBV20-1,TRBD1,once,TRBJ2-7
TGTGCCAGCAGCCCAACTAGCGGGAGAGTGGAGACCCGGTACTTC,CASSPTSGRVETRYF,TRBV9,TRBD2,NA,TRBJ2-5
TGTGCCAGCAGCCAAGTCACAGAGAGCTCTGGGGCCAACGTCCTGACTTTC,CASSQVTESSGANVLTF,TRBV4-2,NA,many,TRBJ2-6
TGCAGTGCTAGAGATAGGGCGACTTTCTTT,CSARDRATFF,TRBV20-1,NA,NA,TRBJ1-1
TGTGCCAGTAGGAGGGGGGGATATAGCAATCAGCCCCAGCATTTT,CASRRGGYSNQPQHF,TRBV19,NA,many,TRBJ1-5
TGTGCCGGGGCCGGGGCGGCAACTAATGAAAAACTGTTTTTT,CAGAGAATNEKLFF,TRBV30,NA,few,TRBJ1-4
TGCAGCGTTGATGGGGGGGGGGGACAGTACTACGAGCAGTACTTC,CSVDGGGGQYYEQYF,TRBV29-1,NA,NA,TRBJ2-7